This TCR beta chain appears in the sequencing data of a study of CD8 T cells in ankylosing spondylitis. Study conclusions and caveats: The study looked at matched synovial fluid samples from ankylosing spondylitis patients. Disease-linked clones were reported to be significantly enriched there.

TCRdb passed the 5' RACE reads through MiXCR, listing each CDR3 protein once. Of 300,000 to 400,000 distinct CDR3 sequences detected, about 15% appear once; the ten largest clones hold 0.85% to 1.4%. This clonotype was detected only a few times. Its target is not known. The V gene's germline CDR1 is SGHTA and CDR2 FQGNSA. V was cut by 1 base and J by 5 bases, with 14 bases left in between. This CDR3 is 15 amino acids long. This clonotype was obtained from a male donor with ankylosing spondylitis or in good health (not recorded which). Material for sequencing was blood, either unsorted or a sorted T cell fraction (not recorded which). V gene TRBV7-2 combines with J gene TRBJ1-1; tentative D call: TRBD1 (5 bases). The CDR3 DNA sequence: TGTGCCAGCAGCTTAGGTGGGGCCCTGGGGACTGAAGCTTTCTTT. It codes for CASSLGGALGTEAFF.